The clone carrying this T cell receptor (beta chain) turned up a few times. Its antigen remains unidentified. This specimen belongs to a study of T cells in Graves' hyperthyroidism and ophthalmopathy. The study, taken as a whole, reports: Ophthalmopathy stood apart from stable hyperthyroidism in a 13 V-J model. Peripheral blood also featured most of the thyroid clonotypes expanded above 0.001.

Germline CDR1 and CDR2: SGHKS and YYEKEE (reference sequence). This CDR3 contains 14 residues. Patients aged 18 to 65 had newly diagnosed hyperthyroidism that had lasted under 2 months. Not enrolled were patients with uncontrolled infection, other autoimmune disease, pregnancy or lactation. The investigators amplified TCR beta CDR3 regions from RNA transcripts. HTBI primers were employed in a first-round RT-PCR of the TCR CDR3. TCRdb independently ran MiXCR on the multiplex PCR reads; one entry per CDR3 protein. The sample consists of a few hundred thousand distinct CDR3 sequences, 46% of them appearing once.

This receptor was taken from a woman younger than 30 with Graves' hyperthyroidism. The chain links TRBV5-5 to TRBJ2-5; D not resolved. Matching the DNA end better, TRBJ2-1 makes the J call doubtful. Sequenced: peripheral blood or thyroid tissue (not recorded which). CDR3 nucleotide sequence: TGTGCCAGCAGCTCCTCCCCCGGTTTGCGAGAGCAGTTCTTC. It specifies CASSSSPGLREQFF.